This T cell receptor beta chain derives from a study of cytotoxic CD8 clonotypes in ibrutinib-treated CLL. Study conclusions and caveats: Timing of sampling differed between sustained-remission and progressing patients. Baseline clonality, above age-matched healthy donor levels, tracked circulating CD8+ T-cell counts. Clonality went up at ibrutinib response and then declined back toward baseline at progression.

Trimming removed 1 base from V and 5 bases from J, with 11 bases in between. CDR1 is KGHSH and CDR2 is LQKENI in the germline V gene. This CDR3 has 15 amino acids. Target depth was 1 in 200,000 to 1 in 1 million T cells, about 10x per clonotype. Produced via immunoSEQ multiplex PCR; TCRdb's table is partial and in-frame only. This table has roughly 24,000 clones, less than 80% appearing once. Comments on this clone: The antigen is undetermined.

The chain combines TRBV18 with TRBJ2-2; a possible D gene is TRBD1 (6 bases). The material was PBMCs, obtained before ibrutinib treatment. The clonotype was recovered from a human donor with chronic lymphocytic leukemia. For the CDR3, the DNA is TGTGCCAGCTCACCACTCCCAGGGGTTACCGGGGAGCTGTTTTTT. This encodes CASSPLPGVTGELFF.